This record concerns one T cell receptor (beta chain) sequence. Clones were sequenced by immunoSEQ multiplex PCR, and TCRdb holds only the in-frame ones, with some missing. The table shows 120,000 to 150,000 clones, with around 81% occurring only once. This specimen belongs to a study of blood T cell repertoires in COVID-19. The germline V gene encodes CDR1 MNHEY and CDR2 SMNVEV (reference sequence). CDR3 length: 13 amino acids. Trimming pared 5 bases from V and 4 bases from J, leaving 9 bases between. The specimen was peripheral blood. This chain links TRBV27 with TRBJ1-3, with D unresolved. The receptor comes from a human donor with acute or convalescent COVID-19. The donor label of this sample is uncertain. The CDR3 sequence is CASSPSQGNTIYF. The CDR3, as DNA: TGTGCCAGCAGTCCCTCCCAGGGAAACACCATATATTTT.